This T cell receptor (beta chain) emerged from a study of T cell repertoires in cytomegalovirus infection. The wider study: In public TCR beta signatures, there were indications of both CMV infection and matching HLA type. The study, taken as a whole, reports: Summed frequency of shared TCR beta families picked out CMV carriers who also had the relevant HLA. CMV-specific TCR beta clonotypes restricted by HLA-C were the ones dominating the ex vivo response.

TCRdb used MiXCR to reprocess the reads, holding one entry per CDR3 protein. The data contain 100,000 to 150,000 distinct CDR3 sequences, about 10% of them singletons. This clonotype appeared a few times. The antigen is undetermined. Germline values: CDR1 LNHDA, CDR2 SQIVND (reference sequence). The J segment lost 3 bases and the V segment lost 3 bases, leaving 6 bases of the junction unmatched. The CDR3 has 16 residues. Sequencing was carried out using PBMCs. The rearrangement joins TRBV19 to TRBJ2-1; 9 bases align to TRBD2. This receptor was identified in a human donor in good health (CMV status not recorded). Some clones in this sample may be carry-over from other donors' samples. The CDR3 loop is CASSMVSGGFYNEQFF. CDR3 DNA sequence: TGTGCCAGTAGTATGGTTAGCGGGGGCTTCTACAATGAGCAGTTCTTC.